This T cell receptor (beta chain) was documented in a study of early T cells in non-severe SARS-CoV-2 infection. V lost 6 bases to trimming and J lost 6 bases, with 8 bases between them. The CDR3 runs 12 residues. Per the germline V gene, CDR1 is WNHNN and CDR2 is SYGVQD (reference sequence). In the library, individual cDNA molecules carried attached unique molecular identifiers. MiXCR, applied by TCRdb to the 5' RACE reads, yields one record per CDR3 protein. The table has about 25,000 distinct CDR3 sequences, 4.3% seen once. Sequencing input: whole blood. The receptor was isolated from an adult who was a healthcare worker with PCR-confirmed SARS-CoV-2 infection or an uninfected control (not recorded which). This chain connects TRBV10-1 to TRBJ2-2; D is uncertain. The chain's CDR3 is CASRVEAGELFF. The DNA for the CDR3 is TGCGCCAGCAGGGTTGAGGCCGGGGAGCTGTTTTTT.